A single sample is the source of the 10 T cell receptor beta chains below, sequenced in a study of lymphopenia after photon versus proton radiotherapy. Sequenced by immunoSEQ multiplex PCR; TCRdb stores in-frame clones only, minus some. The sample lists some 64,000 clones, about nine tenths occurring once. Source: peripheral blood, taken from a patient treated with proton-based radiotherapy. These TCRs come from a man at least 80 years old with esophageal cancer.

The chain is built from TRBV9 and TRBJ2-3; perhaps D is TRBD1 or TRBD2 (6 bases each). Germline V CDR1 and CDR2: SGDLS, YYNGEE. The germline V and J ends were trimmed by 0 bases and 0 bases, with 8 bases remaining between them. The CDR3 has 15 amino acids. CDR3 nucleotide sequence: TGTGCCAGCAGCGTAGGGGGGGCGAGCACAGATACGCAGTATTTT. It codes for CASSVGGASTDTQYF.

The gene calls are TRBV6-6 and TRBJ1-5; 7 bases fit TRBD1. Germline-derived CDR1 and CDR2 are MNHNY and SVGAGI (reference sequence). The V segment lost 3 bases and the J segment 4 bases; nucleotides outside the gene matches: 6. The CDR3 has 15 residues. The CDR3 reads CASSYSGQPNQPQHF. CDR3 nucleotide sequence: TGTGCCAGCAGTTATTCGGGACAGCCAAATCAGCCCCAGCATTTT.

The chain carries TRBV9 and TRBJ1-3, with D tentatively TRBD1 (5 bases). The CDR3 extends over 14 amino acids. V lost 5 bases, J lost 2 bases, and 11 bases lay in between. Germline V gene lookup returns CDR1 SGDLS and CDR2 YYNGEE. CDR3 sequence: CASSDDRTGNTIYF. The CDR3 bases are TGTGCCAGCAGTGATGACAGAACTGGAAACACCATATATTTT.

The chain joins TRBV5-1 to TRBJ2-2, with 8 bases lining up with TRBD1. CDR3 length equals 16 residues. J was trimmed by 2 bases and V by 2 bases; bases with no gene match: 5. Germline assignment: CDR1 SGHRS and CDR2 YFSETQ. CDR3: CASSLAGQGNTGELFF. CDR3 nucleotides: TGCGCCAGCAGCTTAGCAGGACAGGGTAACACCGGGGAGCTGTTTTTT.

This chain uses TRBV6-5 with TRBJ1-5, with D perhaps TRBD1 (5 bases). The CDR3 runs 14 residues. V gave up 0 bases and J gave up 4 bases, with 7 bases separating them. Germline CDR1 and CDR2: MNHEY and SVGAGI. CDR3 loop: CASSYSAGNQPQHF. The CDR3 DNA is TGTGCCAGCAGTTACTCGGCAGGGAATCAGCCCCAGCATTTT.

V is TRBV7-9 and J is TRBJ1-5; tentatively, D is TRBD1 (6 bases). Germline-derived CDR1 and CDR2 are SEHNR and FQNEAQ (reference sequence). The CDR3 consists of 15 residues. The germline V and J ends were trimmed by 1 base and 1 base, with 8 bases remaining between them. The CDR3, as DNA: TGTGCCAGCAGCTTAGAAGGGGGAAGCAATCAGCCCCAGCATTTT. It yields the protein CASSLEGGSNQPQHF.

The CDR3 sequence is CASSLEGTTYEQYF. CDR3 nucleotides: TGTGCCAGCAGCTTAGAGGGGACGACCTACGAGCAGTACTTC. The J gene is TRBJ2-7, the V gene TRBV11-2; D possibly uses TRBD1 or TRBD2 (5 bases each). The CDR3 runs 14 residues. V lost 0 bases to trimming and J lost 2 bases, with 8 bases between them. Germline V gene sequence: CDR1 SGHAT, CDR2 FQNNGV.

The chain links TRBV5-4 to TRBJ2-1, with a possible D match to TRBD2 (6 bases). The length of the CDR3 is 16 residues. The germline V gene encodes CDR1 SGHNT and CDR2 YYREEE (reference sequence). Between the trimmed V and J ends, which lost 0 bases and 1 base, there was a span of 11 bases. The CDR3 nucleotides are TGTGCCAGCAGCTTGGCCGCGGGACCTTCCTACAATGAGCAGTTCTTC. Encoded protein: CASSLAAGPSYNEQFF. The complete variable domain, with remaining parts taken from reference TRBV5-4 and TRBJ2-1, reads ETGVTQSPTHLIKTRGQQVTLRCSSQSGHNTVSWYQQALGQGPQFIFQYYREEENGRGNFPPRFSGLQFPNYSSELNVNALELDDSALYLCASSLAAGPSYNEQFFGPGTRLTVL.

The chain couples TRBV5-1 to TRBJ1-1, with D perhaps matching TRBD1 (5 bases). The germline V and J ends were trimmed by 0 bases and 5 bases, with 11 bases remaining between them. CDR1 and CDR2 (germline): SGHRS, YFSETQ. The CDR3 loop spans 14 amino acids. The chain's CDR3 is CASSLAQAGTEAFF. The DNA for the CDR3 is TGCGCCAGCAGCTTGGCCCAGGCAGGGACTGAAGCTTTCTTT.

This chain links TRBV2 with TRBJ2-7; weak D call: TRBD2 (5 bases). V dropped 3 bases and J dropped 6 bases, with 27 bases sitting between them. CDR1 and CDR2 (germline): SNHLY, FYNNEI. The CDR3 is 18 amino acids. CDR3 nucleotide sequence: TGTGCCAGCAGTGACCCCCGTCCCCCCGGGATCGCTCGCCTCGAGCAGTACTTC. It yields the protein CASSDPRPPGIARLEQYF.